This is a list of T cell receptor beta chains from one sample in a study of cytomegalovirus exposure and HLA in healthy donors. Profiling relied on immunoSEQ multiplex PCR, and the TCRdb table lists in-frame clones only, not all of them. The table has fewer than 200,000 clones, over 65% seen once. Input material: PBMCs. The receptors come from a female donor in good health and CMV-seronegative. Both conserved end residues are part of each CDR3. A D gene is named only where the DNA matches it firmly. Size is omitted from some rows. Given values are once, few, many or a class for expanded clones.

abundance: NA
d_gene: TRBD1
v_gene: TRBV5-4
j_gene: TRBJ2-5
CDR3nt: TGTGCCAGCAGCATGGACAGGGGGCGAGAGACCCAGTACTTC
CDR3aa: CASSMDRGRETQYF

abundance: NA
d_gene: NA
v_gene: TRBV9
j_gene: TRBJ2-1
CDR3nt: TGTGCCAGCAGCACAACTATATCAAAGTACAATGAGCAGTTCTTC
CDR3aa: CASSTTISKYNEQFF

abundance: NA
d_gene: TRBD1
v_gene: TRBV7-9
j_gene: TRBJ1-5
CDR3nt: TGTGCCAGCAGCTTAGACAGGGGGGATCAGCCCCAGCATTTT
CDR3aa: CASSLDRGDQPQHF

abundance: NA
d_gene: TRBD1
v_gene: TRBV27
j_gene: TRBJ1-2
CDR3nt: TGTGCCAGCAGTGCCGTCACCGGGACAGCCTATGGCTACACCTTC
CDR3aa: CASSAVTGTAYGYTF

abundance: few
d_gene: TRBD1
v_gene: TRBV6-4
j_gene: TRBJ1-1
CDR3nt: TGTGCCAGCAGTGAGGGACAGGGAAACACTGAAGCTTTCTTT
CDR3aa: CASSEGQGNTEAFF

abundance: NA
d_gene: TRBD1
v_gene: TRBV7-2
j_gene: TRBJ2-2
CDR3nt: TGTGCCAGCAGCTTCGGACAGGGGAATATTGACACCGGGGAGCTGTTTTTT
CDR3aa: CASSFGQGNIDTGELFF

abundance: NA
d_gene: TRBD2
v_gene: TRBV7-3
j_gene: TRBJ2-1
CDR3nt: TGTGCCAGCAGCGATCCGGGACTATCGGGGGATGAGCAGTTCTTC
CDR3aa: CASSDPGLSGDEQFF

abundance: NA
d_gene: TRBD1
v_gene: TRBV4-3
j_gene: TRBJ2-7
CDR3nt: TGCGCCAGCAGCCAAGACGTCAGGGGGACCTACGAGCAGTACTTC
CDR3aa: CASSQDVRGTYEQYF

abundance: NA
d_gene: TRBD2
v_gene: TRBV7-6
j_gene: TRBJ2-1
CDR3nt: TGTGCCAGCAGCCCGACTAGCGCAGGGGAGCAGTTCTTC
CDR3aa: CASSPTSAGEQFF

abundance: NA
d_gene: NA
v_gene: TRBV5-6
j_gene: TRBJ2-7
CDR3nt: TGTGCCAGCAGCTTAACTGGGGCTTCACTACGAGGGCAGTACTTC
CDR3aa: CASSLTGASLRGQYF

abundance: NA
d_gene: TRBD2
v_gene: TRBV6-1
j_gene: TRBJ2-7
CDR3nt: TGTGCCAGCAGTGGAGCGGGGGCCTCCTACGAGCAGTACTTC
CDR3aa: CASSGAGASYEQYF

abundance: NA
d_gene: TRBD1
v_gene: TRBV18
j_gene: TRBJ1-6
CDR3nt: TGTGCCAGCTCACTTACGGGACAGGGTGATTCACCCCTCCACTTT
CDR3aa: CASSLTGQGDSPLHF

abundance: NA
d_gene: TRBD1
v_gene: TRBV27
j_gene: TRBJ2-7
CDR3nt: TGTGCCAGCAGTTTATCCACAGGGGTATTGGGGGAGCAGTACTTC
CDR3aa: CASSLSTGVLGEQYF

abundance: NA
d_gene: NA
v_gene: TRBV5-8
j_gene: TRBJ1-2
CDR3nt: TGTGCCAGCAGCTTAGGTTTACGGACAAACTATGGCTACACCTTC
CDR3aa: CASSLGLRTNYGYTF

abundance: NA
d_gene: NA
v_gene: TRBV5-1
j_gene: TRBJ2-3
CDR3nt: TGCGCCAGCAGCTTGGCGGCAGAGGGCGATGGAGATACGCAGTATTTT
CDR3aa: CASSLAAEGDGDTQYF

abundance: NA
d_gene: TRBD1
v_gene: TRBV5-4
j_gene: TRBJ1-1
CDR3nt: TGTGCCAGCAGCTTTCCCGGACAGGGGGCTGAAGCTTTCTTT
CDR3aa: CASSFPGQGAEAFF